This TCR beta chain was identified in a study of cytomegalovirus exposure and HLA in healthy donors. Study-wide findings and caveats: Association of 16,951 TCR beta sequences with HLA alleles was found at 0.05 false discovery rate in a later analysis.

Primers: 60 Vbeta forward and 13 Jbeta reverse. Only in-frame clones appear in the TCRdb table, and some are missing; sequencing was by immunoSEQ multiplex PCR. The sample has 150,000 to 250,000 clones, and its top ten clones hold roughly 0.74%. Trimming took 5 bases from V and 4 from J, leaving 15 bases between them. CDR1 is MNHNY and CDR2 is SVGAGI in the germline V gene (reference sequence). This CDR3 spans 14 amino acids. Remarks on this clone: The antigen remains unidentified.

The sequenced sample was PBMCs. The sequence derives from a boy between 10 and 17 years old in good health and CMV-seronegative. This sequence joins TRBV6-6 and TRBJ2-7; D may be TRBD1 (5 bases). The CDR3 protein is CASSSIGAVYEQYF. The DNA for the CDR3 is TGTGCCAGCAGTAGTATTGGGGCAGTTTACGAGCAGTACTTC.